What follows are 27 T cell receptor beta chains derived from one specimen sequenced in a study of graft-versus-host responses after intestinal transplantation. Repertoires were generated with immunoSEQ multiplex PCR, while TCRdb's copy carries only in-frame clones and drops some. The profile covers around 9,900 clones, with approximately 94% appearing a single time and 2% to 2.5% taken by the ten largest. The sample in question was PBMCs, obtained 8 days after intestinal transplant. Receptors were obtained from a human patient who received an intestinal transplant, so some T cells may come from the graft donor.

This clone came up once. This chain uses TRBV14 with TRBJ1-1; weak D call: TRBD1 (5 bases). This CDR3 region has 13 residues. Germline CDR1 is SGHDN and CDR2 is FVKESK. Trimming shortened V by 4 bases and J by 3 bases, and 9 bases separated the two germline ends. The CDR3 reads CASSRKGYTEAFF. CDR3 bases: TGTGCCAGCAGCCGAAAGGGGTACACTGAAGCTTTCTTT.

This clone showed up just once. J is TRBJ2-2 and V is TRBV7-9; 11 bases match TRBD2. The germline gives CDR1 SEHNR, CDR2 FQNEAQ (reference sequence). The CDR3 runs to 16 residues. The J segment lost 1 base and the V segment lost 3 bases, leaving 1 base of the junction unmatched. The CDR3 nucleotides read TGTGCCAGCAGCTTGACTAGCGGGAAGAACACCGGGGAGCTGTTTTTT. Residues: CASSLTSGKNTGELFF. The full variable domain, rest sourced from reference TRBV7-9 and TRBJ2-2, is DTGVSQNPRHKITKRGQNVTFRCDPISEHNRLYWYRQTLGQGPEFLTYFQNEAQLEKSRLLSDRFSAERPKGSFSTLEIQRTEQGDSAMYLCASSLTSGKNTGELFFGEGSRLTVL.

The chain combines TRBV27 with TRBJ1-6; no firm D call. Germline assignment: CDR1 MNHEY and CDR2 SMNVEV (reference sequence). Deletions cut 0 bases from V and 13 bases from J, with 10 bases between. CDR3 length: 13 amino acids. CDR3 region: CASSLSWAQPLHF. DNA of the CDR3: TGTGCCAGCAGTTTATCCTGGGCGCAGCCCCTCCACTTT.

CDR3 region: CASSYEVSGNTEAFF. CDR3 coding DNA: TGTGCCAGCAGTTACGAGGTATCAGGGAACACTGAAGCTTTCTTT. This chain uses TRBV6-5 with TRBJ1-1; D unresolved. CDR1 is MNHEY, CDR2 SVGAGI, per germline. The CDR3 spans 15 residues. V was shortened by 2 bases and J by 1 base, with 11 bases between the two germline ends.

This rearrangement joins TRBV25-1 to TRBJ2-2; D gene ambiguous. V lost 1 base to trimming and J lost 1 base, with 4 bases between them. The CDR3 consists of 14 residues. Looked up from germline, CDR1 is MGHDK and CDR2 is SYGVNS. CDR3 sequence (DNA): TGTGCCAGCAGTGAATTCATGAACACCGGGGAGCTGTTTTTT. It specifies CASSEFMNTGELFF.

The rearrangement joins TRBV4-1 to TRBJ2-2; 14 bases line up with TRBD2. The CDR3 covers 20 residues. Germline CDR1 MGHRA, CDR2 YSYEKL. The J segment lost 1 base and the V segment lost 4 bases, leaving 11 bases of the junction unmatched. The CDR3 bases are TGCGCCAGCAGCCCAGGGCGACTAGCGGGGGGGAAGAAGAACACCGGGGAGCTGTTTTTT. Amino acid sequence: CASSPGRLAGGKKNTGELFF.

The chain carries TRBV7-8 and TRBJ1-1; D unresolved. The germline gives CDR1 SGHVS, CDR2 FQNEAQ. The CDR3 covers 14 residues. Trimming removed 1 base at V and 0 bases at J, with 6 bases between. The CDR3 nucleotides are TGTGCCAGCAGCTTAGACGGGGTGAACACTGAAGCTTTCTTT. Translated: CASSLDGVNTEAFF.

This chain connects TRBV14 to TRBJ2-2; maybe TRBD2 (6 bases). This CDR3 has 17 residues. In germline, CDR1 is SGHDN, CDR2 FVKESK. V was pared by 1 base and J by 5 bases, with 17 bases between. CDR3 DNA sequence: TGTGCCAGCAGCCAAGGCAGGCAGGAACTAGCAACCGGGGAGCTGTTTTTT. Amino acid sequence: CASSQGRQELATGELFF. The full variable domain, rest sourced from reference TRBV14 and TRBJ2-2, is EAGVTQFPSHSVIEKGQTVTLRCDPISGHDNLYWYRRVMGKEIKFLLHFVKESKQDESGMPNNRFLAERTGGTYSTLKVQPAELEDSGVYFCASSQGRQELATGELFFGEGSRLTVL.

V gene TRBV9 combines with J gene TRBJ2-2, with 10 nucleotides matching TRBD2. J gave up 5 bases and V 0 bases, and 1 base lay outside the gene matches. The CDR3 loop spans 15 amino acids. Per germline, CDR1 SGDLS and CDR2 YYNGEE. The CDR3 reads CASSVELAGTGELFF. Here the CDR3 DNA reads TGTGCCAGCAGCGTAGAACTAGCGGGGACCGGGGAGCTGTTTTTT.

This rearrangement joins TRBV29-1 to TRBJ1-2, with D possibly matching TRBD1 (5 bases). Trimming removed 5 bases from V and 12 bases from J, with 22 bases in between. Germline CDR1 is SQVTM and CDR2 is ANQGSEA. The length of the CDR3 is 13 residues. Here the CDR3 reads CSVQRTTGAGDTF. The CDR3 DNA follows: TGCAGCGTTCAAAGGACTACAGGTGCCGGGGACACCTTC.

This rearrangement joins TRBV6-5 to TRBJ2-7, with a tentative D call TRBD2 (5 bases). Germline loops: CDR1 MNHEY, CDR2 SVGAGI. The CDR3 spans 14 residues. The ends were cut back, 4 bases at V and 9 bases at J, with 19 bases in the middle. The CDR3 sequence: CASSSAGFFLGQYF. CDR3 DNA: TGTGCCAGCAGTTCGGCGGGCTTCTTTCTTGGGCAGTACTTC.

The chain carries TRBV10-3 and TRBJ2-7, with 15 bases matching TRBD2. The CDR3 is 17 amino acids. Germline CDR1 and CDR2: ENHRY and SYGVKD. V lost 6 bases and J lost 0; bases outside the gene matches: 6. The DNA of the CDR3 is TGTGCCATCAGGACCGGGACTAGCGGGGGGCTCTCCTACGAGCAGTACTTC. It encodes CAIRTGTSGGLSYEQYF.

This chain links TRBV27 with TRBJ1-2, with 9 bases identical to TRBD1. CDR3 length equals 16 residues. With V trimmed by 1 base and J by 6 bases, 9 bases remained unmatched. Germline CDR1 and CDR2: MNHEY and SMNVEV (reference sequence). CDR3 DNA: TGTGCCAGCAGTTTATATAGGGGGACAGGGTCGGATGGCTACACCTTC. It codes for CASSLYRGTGSDGYTF.

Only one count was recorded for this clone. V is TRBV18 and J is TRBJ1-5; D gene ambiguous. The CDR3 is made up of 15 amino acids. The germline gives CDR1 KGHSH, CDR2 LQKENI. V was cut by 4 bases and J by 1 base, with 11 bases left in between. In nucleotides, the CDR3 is TGTGCCAGCTCACGGAATCATGCGAGCAATCAGCCCCAGCATTTT. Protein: CASSRNHASNQPQHF.

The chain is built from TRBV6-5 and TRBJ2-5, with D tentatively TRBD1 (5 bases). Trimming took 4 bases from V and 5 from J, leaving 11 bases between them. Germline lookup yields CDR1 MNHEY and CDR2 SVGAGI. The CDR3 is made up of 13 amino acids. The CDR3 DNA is TGTGCCAGCAGTTCCCAGGGCGCCGAGACCCAGTACTTC. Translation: CASSSQGAETQYF.

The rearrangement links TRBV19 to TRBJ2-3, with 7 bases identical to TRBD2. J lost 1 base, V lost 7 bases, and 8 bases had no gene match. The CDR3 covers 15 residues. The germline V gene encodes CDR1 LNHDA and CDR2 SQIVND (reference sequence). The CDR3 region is CASIGRSGGTDTQYF. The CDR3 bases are TGTGCCAGTATCGGGCGGAGCGGGGGCACAGATACGCAGTATTTT. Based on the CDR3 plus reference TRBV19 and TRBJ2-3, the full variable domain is DGGITQSPKYLFRKEGQNVTLSCEQNLNHDAMYWYRQDPGQGLRLIYYSQIVNDFQKGDIAEGYSVSREKKESFPLTVTSAQKNPTAFYLCASIGRSGGTDTQYFGPGTRLTVL.

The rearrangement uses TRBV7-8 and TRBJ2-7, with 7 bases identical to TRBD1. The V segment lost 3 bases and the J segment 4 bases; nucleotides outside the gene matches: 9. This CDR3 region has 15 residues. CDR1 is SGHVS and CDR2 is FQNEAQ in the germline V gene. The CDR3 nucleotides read TGTGCCAGCAGCTTCCGCCAGCAGGGGGTATACGAGCAGTACTTC. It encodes CASSFRQQGVYEQYF. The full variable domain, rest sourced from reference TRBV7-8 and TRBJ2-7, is GAGVSQSPRYKVAKRGQDVALRCDPISGHVSLFWYQQALGQGPEFLTYFQNEAQLDKSGLPSDRFFAERPEGSVSTLKIQRTQQEDSAVYLCASSFRQQGVYEQYFGPGTRLTVT.

CDR3 loop: CASSVVPSGLRSYNEQFF. As DNA, the CDR3 is TGTGCCAGCAGCGTAGTTCCTAGCGGGCTGCGGTCCTACAATGAGCAGTTCTTC. The chain is built from TRBV9 and TRBJ2-1, with TRBD2 matching 8 bases. The CDR3 runs to 18 residues. Germline CDR1 SGDLS, CDR2 YYNGEE. V gave up 0 bases and J gave up 1 base; unmatched junction bases: 9.

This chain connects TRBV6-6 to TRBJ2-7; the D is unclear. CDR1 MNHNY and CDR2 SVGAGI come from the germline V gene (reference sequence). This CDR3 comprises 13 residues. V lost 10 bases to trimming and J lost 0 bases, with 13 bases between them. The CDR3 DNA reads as TGTGCCACCACGGCCGGAACCTCCTACGAGCAGTACTTC. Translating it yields CATTAGTSYEQYF.

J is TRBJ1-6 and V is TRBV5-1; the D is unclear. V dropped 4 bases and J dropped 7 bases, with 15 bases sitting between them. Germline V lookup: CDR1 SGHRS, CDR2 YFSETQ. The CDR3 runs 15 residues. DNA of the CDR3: TGCGCCAGCAGCCCTGAACCGGTCGGAAATTCACCCCTCCACTTT. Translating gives CASSPEPVGNSPLHF. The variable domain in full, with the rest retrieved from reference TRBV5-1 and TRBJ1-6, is KAGVTQTPRYLIKTRGQQVTLSCSPISGHRSVSWYQQTPGQGLQFLFEYFSETQRNKGNFPGRFSGRQFSNSRSEMNVSTLELGDSALYLCASSPEPVGNSPLHFGNGTRLTVT.

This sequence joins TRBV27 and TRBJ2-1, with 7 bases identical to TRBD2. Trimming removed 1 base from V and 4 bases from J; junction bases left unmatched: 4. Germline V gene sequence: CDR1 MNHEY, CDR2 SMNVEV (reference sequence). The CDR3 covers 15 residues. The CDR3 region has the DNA TGTGCCAGCAGTTTATTGGCGGGGGAGTACAATGAGCAGTTCTTC. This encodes CASSLLAGEYNEQFF.

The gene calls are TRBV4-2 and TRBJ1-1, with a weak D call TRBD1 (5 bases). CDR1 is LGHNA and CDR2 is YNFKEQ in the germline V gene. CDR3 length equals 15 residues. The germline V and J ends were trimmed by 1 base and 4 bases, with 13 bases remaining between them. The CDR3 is CASSQVRGLGTEAFF. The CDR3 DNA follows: TGTGCCAGCAGCCAAGTCCGGGGGTTGGGCACTGAAGCTTTCTTT.

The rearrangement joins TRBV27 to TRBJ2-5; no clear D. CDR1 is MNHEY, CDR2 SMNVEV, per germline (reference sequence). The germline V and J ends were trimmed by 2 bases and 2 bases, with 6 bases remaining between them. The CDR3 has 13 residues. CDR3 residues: CASSLRQQETQYF. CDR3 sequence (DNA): TGTGCCAGCAGTTTAAGGCAGCAAGAGACCCAGTACTTC.

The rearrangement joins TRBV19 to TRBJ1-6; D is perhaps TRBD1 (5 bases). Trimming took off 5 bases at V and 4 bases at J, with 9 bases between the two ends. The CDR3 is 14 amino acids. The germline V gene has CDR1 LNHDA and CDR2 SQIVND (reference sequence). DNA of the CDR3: TGTGCCAGTAGTTTCGGGGGTTATAATTCACCCCTCCACTTT. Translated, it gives CASSFGGYNSPLHF.

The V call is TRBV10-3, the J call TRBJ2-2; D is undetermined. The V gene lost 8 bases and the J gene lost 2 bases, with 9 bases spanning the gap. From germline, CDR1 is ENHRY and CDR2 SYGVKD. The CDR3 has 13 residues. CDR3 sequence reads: CAIGDPNTGELFF. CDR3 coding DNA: TGTGCCATCGGCGACCCCAACACCGGGGAGCTGTTTTTT.

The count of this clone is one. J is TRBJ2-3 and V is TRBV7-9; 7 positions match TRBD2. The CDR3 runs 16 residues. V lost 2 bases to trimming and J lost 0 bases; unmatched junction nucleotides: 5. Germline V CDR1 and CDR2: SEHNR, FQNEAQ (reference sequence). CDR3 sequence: CASSLLGGGSTDTQYF. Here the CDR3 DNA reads TGTGCCAGCAGCTTATTGGGCGGGGGTAGCACAGATACGCAGTATTTT.

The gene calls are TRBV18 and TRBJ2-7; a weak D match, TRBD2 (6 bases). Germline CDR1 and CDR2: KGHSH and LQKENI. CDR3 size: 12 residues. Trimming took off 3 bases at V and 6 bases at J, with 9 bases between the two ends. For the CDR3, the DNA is TGTGCCAGCTCACCGGGACTCGGCGAGCAGTACTTC. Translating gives CASSPGLGEQYF.